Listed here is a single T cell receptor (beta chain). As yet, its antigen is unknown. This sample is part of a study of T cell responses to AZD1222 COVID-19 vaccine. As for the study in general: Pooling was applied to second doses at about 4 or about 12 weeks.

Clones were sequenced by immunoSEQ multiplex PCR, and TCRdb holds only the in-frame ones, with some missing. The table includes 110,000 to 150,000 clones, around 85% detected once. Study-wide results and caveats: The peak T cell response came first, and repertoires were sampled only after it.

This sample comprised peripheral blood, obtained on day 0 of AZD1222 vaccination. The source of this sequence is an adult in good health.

The CDR3 bases are TGTGCCTGGAGCCGCGTCGAGACTAGCGGCCTGCGCTCCTACGAGCAGTACTTC. Residues: CAWSRVETSGLRSYEQYF. The chain combines TRBV30 with TRBJ2-7, with 9 bases lining up with TRBD2. The CDR3 is made up of 18 amino acids. V trimming: 3 bases; J trimming: 0 bases; junction bases outside the gene matches: 15. The germline gives CDR1 GTSNPN, CDR2 SVGIG (reference sequence).